Below are 31 T cell receptor beta chains sequenced from a single sample in a study of T-cell memory formation after mild COVID-19. TCRdb reprocessed the 5' RACE reads via MiXCR and lists one record per CDR3 protein. Found here are roughly 250,000 distinct CDR3 sequences, roughly 17% of them singletons; the top ten hold about 3.5%. The sample was PBMCs or a T cell subset sorted from them (not recorded which). These TCRs come from a man aged 18 to 35 who had mild COVID-19 (a few samples of this study predate the infection). Cell type and time point are not known.

V and J are TRBV2 and TRBJ1-6; 10 bases are shared with TRBD1. This CDR3 contains 15 residues. The junction had 3 bases not matched to a gene; V was cut back by 4 bases and J by 6 bases. CDR1 and CDR2 from the germline V gene are SNHLY and FYNNEI. The CDR3 here is CASSGQGAGNSPLHF. CDR3 nucleotides: TGTGCCAGCAGTGGACAGGGGGCTGGTAATTCACCCCTCCACTTT.

This clonotype was found a few times. The J gene is TRBJ2-3, the V gene TRBV12-3 or TRBV12-4; D is unresolved. Trimming cost V 8 bases and J 2 bases, with 26 bases left between them. CDR3 length: 18 amino acids. In DNA form, the CDR3 reads TGTGCCAGCGCACCCATTGGATTCGGGTCGGTTTCCACAGATACGCAGTATTTT. It encodes CASAPIGFGSVSTDTQYF.

In this sample, this clonotype turned up a few times. CDR3 amino acids: CASSPGTTNQPQHF. CDR3 DNA: TGTGCCAGCAGCCCGGGAACTACCAATCAGCCCCAGCATTTT. The chain employs TRBV6-6 and TRBJ1-5; D unresolved. Germline V lookup: CDR1 MNHNY, CDR2 SVGAGI (reference sequence). V shed 6 bases and J shed 3 bases, with 12 bases lying between them. There are 14 residues in the CDR3.

The chain joins TRBV7-8 to TRBJ2-7; D not resolved. The CDR3 is 14 amino acids. Trimming left V 1 base short and J 0 bases short, with 7 bases between. The germline gives CDR1 SGHVS, CDR2 FQNEAQ. The CDR3 bases are TGTGCCAGCAGCTTAGTCTGGGACTCCTACGAGCAGTACGTC. Protein product: CASSLVWDSYEQYV.

The J gene is TRBJ1-1, the V gene TRBV3-1; 7 bases align to TRBD1. This CDR3 comprises 16 residues. The J segment lost 2 bases and the V segment lost 3 bases, leaving 9 bases of the junction unmatched. The germline gives CDR1 LGHDT, CDR2 YNNKEL (reference sequence). The CDR3 protein is CASSHLAGQPNTEAFF. DNA of the CDR3: TGTGCCAGCAGCCATTTGGCGGGACAGCCAAACACTGAAGCTTTCTTT.

This clonotype was seen more than once but under ten times. This chain joins TRBV20-1 and TRBJ2-3; 8 positions agree with TRBD2. The CDR3 is 14 amino acids. Germline CDR1 DFQATT, CDR2 SNEGSKA (reference sequence). V lost 3 bases, J lost 4 bases, and 6 bases stayed unmatched. The CDR3 nucleotides read TGCAGTGCTAGTTCGGCGGGGGGTTCAGATACGCAGTATTTT. This encodes CSASSAGGSDTQYF.

In its sample, this clonotype was seen many times. This chain uses TRBV11-2 with TRBJ2-1; D is unclear. CDR1 and CDR2 from the germline V gene are SGHAT and FQNNGV. Trimming removed 5 bases at V and 4 bases at J, with 12 bases between. The CDR3 contains 14 residues. The CDR3 spells CASSPGTAYNEQFF. As DNA, the CDR3 is TGTGCCAGCAGCCCAGGAACAGCTTACAATGAGCAGTTCTTC.

The sample holds a few counts of this clonotype. This CDR3 is CASQGSSYNSPLHF. The CDR3 bases are TGTGCCAGCCAGGGAAGCTCCTATAATTCACCCCTCCACTTT. The chain is built from TRBV7-9 and TRBJ1-6; D possibly corresponds to TRBD1 (5 bases). Germline values: CDR1 SEHNR, CDR2 FQNEAQ (reference sequence). The CDR3 is made up of 14 amino acids. V shed 8 bases and J shed 0 bases, with 8 bases lying between them.

This clonotype was seen more than once but under ten times. V usage is TRBV4-2 and J usage is TRBJ1-6; the D is unclear. The CDR3 loop spans 16 amino acids. Germline V gives CDR1 LGHNA, CDR2 YNFKEQ. The V end lost 3 bases, the J end lost 10 bases, and 19 bases lay between the germline ends. CDR3 sequence reads: CASSQREAPENSPLHF. The CDR3 coding sequence is TGTGCCAGCAGCCAGAGGGAGGCCCCGGAGAACTCACCCCTCCACTTT.

The chain is built from TRBV7-3 and TRBJ2-3; 7 bases match TRBD2. Germline assignment: CDR1 SGHTA and CDR2 FQGTGA. This CDR3 has 16 residues. The trim removed 3 bases at V and 2 bases at J, leaving 8 bases unmatched. The CDR3, as DNA: TGTGCCAGCAGCTTCTTTAGCGGGTGGAACACAGATACGCAGTATTTT. Translated: CASSFFSGWNTDTQYF.

This chain connects TRBV6-2 or TRBV6-3 to TRBJ1-1, with D maybe TRBD1 (5 bases). The V gene lost 6 bases and the J gene lost 4 bases, with 9 bases spanning the gap. The germline V gene encodes CDR1 MNHEY and CDR2 SVGEGT. This CDR3 is built from 12 residues. The CDR3 DNA follows: TGTGCCAGCAGGCAACAGGCCACTGAAGCTTTCTTT. Amino acids: CASRQQATEAFF.

This chain connects TRBV7-6 to TRBJ2-3; D uncertain. The CDR3 loop spans 13 amino acids. Germline assignment: CDR1 SGHVS and CDR2 FNYEAQ. V shed 4 bases and J shed 6 bases, with 11 bases lying between them. This CDR3 is CASSYGRRDTQYF. As DNA, the CDR3 is TGTGCCAGCAGCTACGGGCGCCGGGATACGCAGTATTTT.

This clonotype occurred a few times. The gene calls are TRBV2 and TRBJ1-5, with TRBD1 matching 9 bases. The CDR3 is 12 amino acids. V dropped 7 bases and J dropped 6; count of bases not matched to a gene: 1. The germline gives CDR1 SNHLY, CDR2 FYNNEI. The CDR3 nucleotides are TGTGCCAGCAAGACAGGGGGTCAGCCCCAGCATTTT. Translating it yields CASKTGGQPQHF.

The chain has TRBV29-1 and TRBJ2-5; 8 bases match TRBD2. The CDR3 contains 14 residues. From germline, CDR1 is SQVTM and CDR2 ANQGSEA. V lost 6 bases and J lost 5; bases outside the gene matches: 11. The CDR3 DNA reads as TGCAGCGTGGTAGCGGGGACGAAACTGGAGACCCAGTACTTC. Protein sequence: CSVVAGTKLETQYF.

The rearrangement uses TRBV5-1 and TRBJ2-3, with 9 bases lining up with TRBD1. There are 14 residues in the CDR3. V was clipped by 6 bases and J by 3 bases; unmatched bases: 5. Germline CDR1 reads SGHRS; CDR2 reads YFSETQ. The CDR3 region is CASTNRGRTDTQYF. DNA for the CDR3: TGCGCCAGCACCAACAGGGGGCGGACAGATACGCAGTATTTT.

V and J are TRBV2 and TRBJ2-2; D not resolved. The V end was cut by 6 bases, the J end by 2 bases, with 7 bases between. Germline values: CDR1 SNHLY, CDR2 FYNNEI. The CDR3 spans 13 residues. Here the CDR3 DNA reads TGTGCCAGCAGGCTCGGAAACACCGGGGAGCTGTTTTTT. Translated: CASRLGNTGELFF.

The chain links TRBV7-9 to TRBJ1-1, with D perhaps matching TRBD1 (5 bases). The V end lost 4 bases, the J end lost 10 bases, and 13 bases lay between the germline ends. Germline assignment: CDR1 SEHNR and CDR2 FQNEAQ (reference sequence). CDR3 length: 12 amino acids. The CDR3, as DNA: TGTGCCAGCAGCTCAGGGTTGAGGGGAGCTTTCTTT. It encodes CASSSGLRGAFF.

This clonotype was detected many times. In nucleotides, the CDR3 is TGCAGTGCCCCTCCGAGGACTAGCGATGCTGAGCAGTTCTTC. Its translation is CSAPPRTSDAEQFF. The genes are TRBV20-1 and TRBJ2-1, with 9 bases matching TRBD2. There are 14 residues in the CDR3. Losses at the gene ends were 6 bases for V and 9 bases for J; bases not matched to a gene: 12. Germline-derived CDR1 and CDR2 are DFQATT and SNEGSKA (reference sequence).

There are many counts of this clonotype. The V and J genes are TRBV12-3 or TRBV12-4 and TRBJ1-5, with D tentatively TRBD1 (5 bases). The CDR3 totals 12 residues. With 2 bases removed from V and 7 bases from J, the gap between germline ends came to 6 bases. The CDR3 loop is CASSLRGQPQHF. For the CDR3, the DNA is TGTGCCAGCAGTTTACGGGGCCAGCCCCAGCATTTT.

This clonotype came up many times. The CDR3 loop is CASSLGGGALDEQFF. The CDR3 DNA follows: TGCGCCAGCAGCTTGGGCGGGGGGGCTTTGGATGAGCAGTTCTTC. This chain joins TRBV5-1 and TRBJ2-1; 9 positions match TRBD2. CDR1 and CDR2 from the germline V gene are SGHRS and YFSETQ. This CDR3 has 15 amino acids. With 0 bases clipped from V and 8 bases from J, the junction kept 6 bases outside the gene matches.

The genes are TRBV6-1 and TRBJ2-2; D is perhaps TRBD2 (5 bases). Germline CDR1 is MNHNS and CDR2 is SASEGT. V was shortened by 3 bases and J by 5 bases, with 16 bases between the two germline ends. The CDR3 extends over 16 amino acids. CDR3: CASSDQGPGITGELFF. CDR3 DNA: TGTGCCAGCAGTGACCAAGGGCCGGGGATAACCGGGGAGCTGTTTTTT.

At least ten counts were recorded for this clonotype. This CDR3 reads CAIGTAARRGTEAFF. The CDR3, as DNA: TGTGCCATAGGGACGGCCGCCCGGCGGGGCACTGAAGCTTTCTTT. The chain links TRBV10-3 to TRBJ1-1; a possible D gene is TRBD1 (5 bases). Trimming left V 9 bases short and J 4 bases short, with 21 bases between. CDR3 length: 15 amino acids. Germline CDR1 is ENHRY and CDR2 is SYGVKD.

This clonotype was detected a few times. The gene calls are TRBV7-2 and TRBJ2-5; 9 bases match TRBD2. Per germline, CDR1 SGHTA and CDR2 FQGNSA. Trimming removed 7 bases from V and 5 bases from J; junction bases left unmatched: 8. The CDR3 has 14 residues. DNA of the CDR3: TGTGCCAGCAAGCGCGGGGGGGCCGGGGAGACCCAGTACTTC. It encodes CASKRGGAGETQYF.

This clonotype was found a few times. V gene TRBV18 combines with J gene TRBJ2-6, with a possible D match to TRBD2 (5 bases). Per germline, CDR1 KGHSH and CDR2 LQKENI. Trimming took off 2 bases at V and 4 bases at J, with 12 bases between the two ends. This CDR3 is 16 amino acids long. The CDR3 protein is CASSPGSRGGANVLTF. The CDR3 nucleotides read TGTGCCAGCTCACCAGGGTCCCGCGGGGGGGCCAACGTCCTGACTTTC.

This clonotype showed up just a few times. This chain uses TRBV5-1 with TRBJ1-1, with unresolved D. The CDR3 length is 15 residues. V was cut by 0 bases and J by 6 bases, with 15 bases left in between. Germline CDR1 is SGHRS and CDR2 is YFSETQ. CDR3 DNA: TGCGCCAGCAGCTTGGTAGATCTGGGTAGGCCTGAAGCTTTCTTT. Translating gives CASSLVDLGRPEAFF.

This clonotype has just a few counts. V is TRBV7-9 and J is TRBJ1-1; D not resolved. CDR1 is SEHNR and CDR2 is FQNEAQ in the germline V gene (reference sequence). The CDR3 runs 13 residues. V shed 2 bases and J shed 5 bases, with 9 bases lying between them. The CDR3 coding sequence is TGTGCCAGCAGCTTAAGTTTTCGGACTGAAGCTTTCTTT. Its protein is CASSLSFRTEAFF. The full variable domain, rest sourced from reference TRBV7-9 and TRBJ1-1, is DTGVSQNPRHKITKRGQNVTFRCDPISEHNRLYWYRQTLGQGPEFLTYFQNEAQLEKSRLLSDRFSAERPKGSFSTLEIQRTEQGDSAMYLCASSLSFRTEAFFGQGTRLTVV.

This clonotype was seen a handful of times. V and J are TRBV10-3 and TRBJ2-3; D unresolved. In germline, CDR1 is ENHRY, CDR2 SYGVKD. Trimming removed 2 bases from V and 2 bases from J, with 11 bases in between. CDR3 length equals 15 residues. CDR3 amino acids: CAISEQQINTDTQYF. The CDR3 DNA is TGTGCCATCAGTGAGCAGCAAATAAACACAGATACGCAGTATTTT.

V usage is TRBV28 and J usage is TRBJ2-7; 7 nucleotides match TRBD2. The trim removed 5 bases at V and 3 bases at J, leaving 13 bases unmatched. This CDR3 has 16 residues. Germline values: CDR1 MDHEN, CDR2 SYDVKM. CDR3 amino acids: CASSPPGRGPLYEQYV. DNA of the CDR3: TGTGCCAGCAGTCCTCCGGGGAGGGGCCCCCTCTACGAGCAGTACGTC.

This clonotype was counted a single time. V usage is TRBV12-3 or TRBV12-4 and J usage is TRBJ2-5; no reliable D call. CDR3 length: 14 residues. V lost 3 bases and J 5 bases, leaving 13 bases between the germline ends. CDR3 sequence (DNA): TGTGCCAGCAGTTTTTGGCAGCTAGGGGAGACCCAGTACTTC. Its translation: CASSFWQLGETQYF.

This clonotype showed up just a few times. The chain combines TRBV7-8 with TRBJ2-7; the D gene is possibly TRBD1 (5 bases). Per the germline V gene, CDR1 is SGHVS and CDR2 is FQNEAQ. The CDR3 contains 13 residues. V was trimmed by 1 base and J by 7 bases, leaving 11 bases between them. This CDR3 reads CASSLVGGAEQYV. The DNA of the CDR3 is TGTGCCAGCAGCTTAGTAGGTGGGGCGGAGCAGTACGTC.

This clonotype was observed at least ten times. The chain recombines TRBV3-1 with TRBJ2-2, with 9 bases that match TRBD2. The CDR3 has 16 amino acids. Per germline, CDR1 LGHDT and CDR2 YNNKEL (reference sequence). The trim removed 4 bases at V and 3 bases at J, leaving 6 bases unmatched. CDR3 region: CASSRGGATDTGELFF. DNA for the CDR3: TGTGCCAGCAGCCGCGGGGGGGCCACGGACACCGGGGAGCTGTTTTTT.